The 3 T cell receptor beta chains below all came from one sample that was sequenced in a study of shared clonotypes between healthy human individuals. Using immunoSEQ multiplex PCR, the repertoire was profiled, and TCRdb retains in-frame clones only, with some absent. The sample holds 1.6 million or so clones, 97% to 99% seen once. The sample comprised naive CD4+ T cells sorted from blood. Subset in this sample: CD45RA+ positively selected. Every receptor here comes from a man in his thirties or forties in good health.

The V call is TRBV7-3, the J call TRBJ2-2, with 7 bases identical to TRBD1. Trimming took 3 bases from V and 5 from J; bases not matched to a gene: 12. The CDR3 extends over 17 amino acids. CDR1 is SGHTA and CDR2 is FQGTGA in the germline V gene. The CDR3 reads CASSFRLDRAATGELFF. DNA of the CDR3: TGTGCCAGCAGCTTTCGATTAGACAGGGCCGCTACCGGGGAGCTGTTTTTT.

As regards this clone: Within the sample, other DNA sequences also encode this same CDR3. This rearrangement joins TRBV18 to TRBJ2-1; no clear D gene. V was pared by 3 bases and J by 2 bases, with 5 bases between. Looked up from germline, CDR1 is KGHSH and CDR2 is LQKENI. The CDR3 loop spans 13 amino acids. This CDR3 reads CASSPSTYNEQFF. The DNA for the CDR3 is TGTGCCAGCTCACCGTCAACCTACAATGAGCAGTTCTTC.

The gene calls are TRBV2 and TRBJ1-3; no reliable D call. CDR3 length: 12 amino acids. From germline, CDR1 is SNHLY and CDR2 FYNNEI. The V end lost 8 bases, the J end lost 4 bases, and 9 bases lay between the germline ends. In DNA, the CDR3 is TGTGCCAGCGGGGTGTCCGGAAACACCATATATTTT. It yields the protein CASGVSGNTIYF.